This T cell receptor (beta chain) was sequenced for a study of blood T cell repertoires in COVID-19. Study-level background: Collection of acute and convalescent COVID-19 samples took place in the United States, Italy and Spain. PBMCs, B-cell-depleted T cells, or T cells were the source of the cDNA or gDNA that made up the material.

Assay used: immunoSEQ multiplex PCR; TCRdb lists only in-frame clones, some missing. The data show a few hundred thousand clones, approximately 87% seen once. A single count supports this clone. The germline CDR1 and CDR2 sequences are LNHDA and SQIVND (reference sequence). CDR3 length: 14 amino acids. Trimming took off 5 bases at V and 7 bases at J, with 15 bases between the two ends. Categorization into cohorts depended on clinical history that participants reported. Before being deemed recovered, Cohort 3 donors had two negative PCRs, clearance, or symptom resolution. The material sequenced was PBMCs or T cells enriched from blood (not recorded which). This clonotype originated in a man aged 30 to 39 who had recovered from COVID-19. The chain has TRBV19 and TRBJ1-5; perhaps TRBD1 as D (5 bases). CDR3 sequence: CASSPRERTQPQHF. Here the CDR3 DNA reads TGTGCCAGTAGTCCCAGGGAAAGGACCCAGCCCCAGCATTTT.